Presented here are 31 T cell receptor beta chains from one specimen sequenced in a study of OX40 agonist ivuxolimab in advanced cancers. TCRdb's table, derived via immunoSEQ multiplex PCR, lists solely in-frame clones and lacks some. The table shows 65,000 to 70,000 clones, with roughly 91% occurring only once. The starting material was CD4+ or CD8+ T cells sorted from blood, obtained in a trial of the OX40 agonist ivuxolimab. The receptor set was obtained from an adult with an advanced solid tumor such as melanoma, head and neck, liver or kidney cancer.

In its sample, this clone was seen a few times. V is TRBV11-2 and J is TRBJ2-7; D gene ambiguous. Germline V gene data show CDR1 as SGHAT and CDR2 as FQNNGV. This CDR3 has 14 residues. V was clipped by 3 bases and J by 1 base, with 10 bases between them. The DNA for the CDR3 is TGTGCCAGCAGCTTCTCGAAGGGTTCCTACGAGCAGTACTTC. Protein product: CASSFSKGSYEQYF.

This chain's CDR3 is CASQPGQSLNEQFF. The DNA for the CDR3 is TGTGCCAGTCAACCGGGACAGTCCCTAAATGAGCAGTTCTTC. The chain has TRBV6-1 and TRBJ2-1; 7 nucleotides line up with TRBD1. Losses at the gene ends were 9 bases for V and 7 bases for J; bases not matched to a gene: 12. CDR3 length: 14 amino acids. Germline CDR1 reads MNHNS; CDR2 reads SASEGT.

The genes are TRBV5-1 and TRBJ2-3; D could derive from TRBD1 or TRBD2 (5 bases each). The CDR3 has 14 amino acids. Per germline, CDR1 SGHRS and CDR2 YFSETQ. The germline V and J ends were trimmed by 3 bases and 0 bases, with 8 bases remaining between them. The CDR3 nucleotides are TGCGCCAGCAGCTCGGGGCAGAGCACAGATACGCAGTATTTT. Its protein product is CASSSGQSTDTQYF.

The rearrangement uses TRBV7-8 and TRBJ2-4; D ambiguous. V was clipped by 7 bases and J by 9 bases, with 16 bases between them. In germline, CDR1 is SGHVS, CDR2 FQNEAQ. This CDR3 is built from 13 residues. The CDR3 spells CASMLLPSTIQYF. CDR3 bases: TGTGCCAGCATGCTTCTTCCGAGCACCATTCAGTACTTC.

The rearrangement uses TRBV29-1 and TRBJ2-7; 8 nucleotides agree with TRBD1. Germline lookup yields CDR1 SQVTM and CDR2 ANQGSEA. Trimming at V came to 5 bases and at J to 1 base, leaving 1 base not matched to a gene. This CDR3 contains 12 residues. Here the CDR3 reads CSVRQGSYEQYF. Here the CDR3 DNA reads TGCAGCGTTAGACAGGGGTCCTACGAGCAGTACTTC.

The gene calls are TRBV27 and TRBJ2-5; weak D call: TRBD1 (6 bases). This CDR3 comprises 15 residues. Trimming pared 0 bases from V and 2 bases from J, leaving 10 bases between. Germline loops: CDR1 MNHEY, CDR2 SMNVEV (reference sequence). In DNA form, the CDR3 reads TGTGCCAGCAGTTTATCCAGGGGCCGGCAAGAGACCCAGTACTTC. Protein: CASSLSRGRQETQYF.

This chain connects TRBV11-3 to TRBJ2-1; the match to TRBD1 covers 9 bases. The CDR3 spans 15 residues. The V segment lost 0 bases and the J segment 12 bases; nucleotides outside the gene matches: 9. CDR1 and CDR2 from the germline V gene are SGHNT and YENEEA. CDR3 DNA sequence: TGTGCCAGCAGCTTAGATGGGACAGGGAGGCTTGGGCAGTTCTTC. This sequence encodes CASSLDGTGRLGQFF.

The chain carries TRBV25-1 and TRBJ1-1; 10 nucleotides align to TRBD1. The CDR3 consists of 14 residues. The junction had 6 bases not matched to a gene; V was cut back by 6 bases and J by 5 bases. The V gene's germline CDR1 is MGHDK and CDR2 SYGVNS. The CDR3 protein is CASRGDRGRTEAFF. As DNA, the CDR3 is TGTGCCAGCAGGGGAGACAGGGGGCGGACTGAAGCTTTCTTT.

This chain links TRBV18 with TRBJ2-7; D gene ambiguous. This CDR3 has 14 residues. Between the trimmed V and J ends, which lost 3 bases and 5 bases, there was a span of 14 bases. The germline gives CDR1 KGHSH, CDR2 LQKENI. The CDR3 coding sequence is TGTGCCAGCTCACCCCCCGGCCCTAAGAACGAGCAGTACTTC. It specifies CASSPPGPKNEQYF.

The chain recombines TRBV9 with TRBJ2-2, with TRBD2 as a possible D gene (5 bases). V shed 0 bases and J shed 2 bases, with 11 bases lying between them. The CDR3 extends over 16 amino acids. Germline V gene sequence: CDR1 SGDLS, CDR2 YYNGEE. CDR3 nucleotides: TGTGCCAGCAGCGTAGCGAGAGGGCTTAACACCGGGGAGCTGTTTTTT. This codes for CASSVARGLNTGELFF.

The CDR3 spells CAWSRLGGYTF. CDR3 bases: TGTGCCTGGAGTAGGCTTGGCGGCTACACCTTC. The chain is built from TRBV30 and TRBJ1-2; no clear D. V shed 2 bases and J shed 8 bases, with 9 bases lying between them. The germline V gene encodes CDR1 GTSNPN and CDR2 SVGIG (reference sequence). The CDR3 runs to 11 residues.

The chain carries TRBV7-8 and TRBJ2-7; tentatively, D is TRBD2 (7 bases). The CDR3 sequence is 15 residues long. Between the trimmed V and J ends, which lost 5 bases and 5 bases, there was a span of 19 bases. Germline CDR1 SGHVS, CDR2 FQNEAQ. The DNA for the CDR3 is TGTGCCAGCAGCAAAAAGGGAGGGGGGCCTGACGAGCAGTACTTC. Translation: CASSKKGGGPDEQYF. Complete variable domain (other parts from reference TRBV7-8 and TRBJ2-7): GAGVSQSPRYKVAKRGQDVALRCDPISGHVSLFWYQQALGQGPEFLTYFQNEAQLDKSGLPSDRFFAERPEGSVSTLKIQRTQQEDSAVYLCASSKKGGGPDEQYFGPGTRLTVT.

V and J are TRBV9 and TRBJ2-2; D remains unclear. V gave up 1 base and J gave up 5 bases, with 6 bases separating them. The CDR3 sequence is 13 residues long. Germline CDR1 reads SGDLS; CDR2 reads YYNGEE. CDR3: CASSVLGTGELFF. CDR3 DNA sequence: TGTGCCAGCAGCGTATTGGGGACCGGGGAGCTGTTTTTT.

This CDR3 is CASSPRGDRTNEQFF. The CDR3 DNA reads TGCGCCAGCAGTCCGAGGGGGGACAGGACCAATGAGCAGTTCTTC. The chain recombines TRBV10-1 with TRBJ2-1; TRBD1 agrees at 8 bases. Trimming took 5 bases from V and 6 from J; bases not matched to a gene: 9. The CDR3 spans 15 residues. Looked up from germline, CDR1 is WNHNN and CDR2 is SYGVQD (reference sequence).

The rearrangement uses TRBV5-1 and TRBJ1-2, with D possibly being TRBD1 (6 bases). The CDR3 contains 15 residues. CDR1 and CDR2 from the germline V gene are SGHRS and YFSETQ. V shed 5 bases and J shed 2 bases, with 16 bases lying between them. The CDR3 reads CASRLGTNSNYGYTF. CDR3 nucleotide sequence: TGCGCCAGCAGACTTGGGACAAATTCAAACTATGGCTACACCTTC.

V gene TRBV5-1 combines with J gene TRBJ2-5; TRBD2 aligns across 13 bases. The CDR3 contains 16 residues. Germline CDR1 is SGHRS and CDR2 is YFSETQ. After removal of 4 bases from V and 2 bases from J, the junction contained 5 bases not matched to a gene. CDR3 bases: TGCGCCAGCAGCACTAGCGGGGGGGCAGGACAAGAGACCCAGTACTTC. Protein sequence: CASSTSGGAGQETQYF.

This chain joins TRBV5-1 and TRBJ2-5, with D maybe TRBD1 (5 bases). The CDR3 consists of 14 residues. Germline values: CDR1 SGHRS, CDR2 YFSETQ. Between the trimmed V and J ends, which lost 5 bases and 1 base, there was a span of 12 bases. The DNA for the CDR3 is TGCGCCAGCAGGGGGCAGAGCCCCCAAGAGACCCAGTACTTC. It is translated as CASRGQSPQETQYF.

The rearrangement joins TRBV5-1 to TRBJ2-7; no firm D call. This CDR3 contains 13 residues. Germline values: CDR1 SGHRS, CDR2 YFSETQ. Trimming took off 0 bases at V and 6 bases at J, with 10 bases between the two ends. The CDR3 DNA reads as TGCGCCAGCAGCTTGGCCTTAGGAACCGAGCAGTACTTC. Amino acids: CASSLALGTEQYF.

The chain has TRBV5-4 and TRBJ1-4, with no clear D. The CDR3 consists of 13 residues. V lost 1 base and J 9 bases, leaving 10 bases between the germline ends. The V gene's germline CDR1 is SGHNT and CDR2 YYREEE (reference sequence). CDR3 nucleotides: TGTGCCAGCAGCTTGACCCCGGGCCAAAAACTGTTTTTT. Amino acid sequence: CASSLTPGQKLFF.

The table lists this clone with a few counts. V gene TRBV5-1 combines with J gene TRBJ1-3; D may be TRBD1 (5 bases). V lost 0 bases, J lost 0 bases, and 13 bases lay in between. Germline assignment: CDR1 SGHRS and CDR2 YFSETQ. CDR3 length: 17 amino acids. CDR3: CASSLDGGLSSGNTIYF. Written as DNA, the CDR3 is TGCGCCAGCAGCTTGGACGGGGGACTGAGCTCTGGAAACACCATATATTTT.

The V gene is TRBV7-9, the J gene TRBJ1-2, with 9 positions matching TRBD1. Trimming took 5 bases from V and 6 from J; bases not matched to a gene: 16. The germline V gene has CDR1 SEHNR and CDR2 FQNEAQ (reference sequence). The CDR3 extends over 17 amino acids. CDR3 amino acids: CASSPFWGDREENGYTF. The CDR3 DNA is TGTGCCAGCAGCCCTTTTTGGGGGGACAGGGAAGAGAATGGCTACACCTTC.

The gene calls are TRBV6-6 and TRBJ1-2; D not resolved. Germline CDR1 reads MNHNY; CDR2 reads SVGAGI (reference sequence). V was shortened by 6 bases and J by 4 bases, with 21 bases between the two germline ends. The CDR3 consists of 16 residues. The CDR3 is CASSRAGHGRGYGYTF. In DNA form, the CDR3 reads TGTGCCAGCAGCCGGGCCGGGCACGGGAGAGGCTATGGCTACACCTTC.

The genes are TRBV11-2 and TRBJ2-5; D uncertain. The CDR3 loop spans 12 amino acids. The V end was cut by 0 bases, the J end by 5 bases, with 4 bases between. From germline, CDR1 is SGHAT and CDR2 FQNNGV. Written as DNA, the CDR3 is TGTGCCAGCAGCTTAGATCGGGAGACCCAGTACTTC. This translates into CASSLDRETQYF.

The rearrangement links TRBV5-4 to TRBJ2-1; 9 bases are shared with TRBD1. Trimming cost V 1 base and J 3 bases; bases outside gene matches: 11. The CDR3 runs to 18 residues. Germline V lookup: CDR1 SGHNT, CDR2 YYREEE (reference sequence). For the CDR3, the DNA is TGTGCCAGCAGCTTGCGCGGCCTTGGGGGACAGGGCTACAATGAGCAGTTCTTC. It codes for CASSLRGLGGQGYNEQFF.

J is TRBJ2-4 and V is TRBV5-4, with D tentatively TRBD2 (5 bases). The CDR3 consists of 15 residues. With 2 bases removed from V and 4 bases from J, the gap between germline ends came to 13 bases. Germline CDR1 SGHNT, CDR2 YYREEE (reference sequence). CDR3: CASSFWGVQKNIQYF. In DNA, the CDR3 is TGTGCCAGCAGCTTTTGGGGAGTACAAAAAAACATTCAGTACTTC.

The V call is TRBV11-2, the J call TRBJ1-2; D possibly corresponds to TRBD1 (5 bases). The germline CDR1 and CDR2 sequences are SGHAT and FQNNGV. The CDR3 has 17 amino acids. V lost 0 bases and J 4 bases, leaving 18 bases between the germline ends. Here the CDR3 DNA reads TGTGCCAGCAGCTTAGATCTACAGGTCCTTACGGGCTATGGCTACACCTTC. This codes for CASSLDLQVLTGYGYTF.

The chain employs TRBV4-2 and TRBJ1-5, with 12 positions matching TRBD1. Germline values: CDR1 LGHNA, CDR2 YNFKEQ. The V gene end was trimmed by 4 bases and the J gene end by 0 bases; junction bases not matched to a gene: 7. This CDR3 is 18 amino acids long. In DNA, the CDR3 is TGTGCCAGCAGCCCCCGGGACAGGGGGCCGAATAGCAATCAGCCCCAGCATTTT. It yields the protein CASSPRDRGPNSNQPQHF.

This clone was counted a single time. The CDR3 DNA reads as TGTGCCAGCAGCTTGGGGATTTCAAGCACTGAAGCTTTCTTT. Its protein product is CASSLGISSTEAFF. The genes are TRBV7-6 and TRBJ1-1; D unresolved. This CDR3 has 14 amino acids. Germline loops: CDR1 SGHVS, CDR2 FNYEAQ. The V end was cut by 3 bases, the J end by 4 bases, with 12 bases between.

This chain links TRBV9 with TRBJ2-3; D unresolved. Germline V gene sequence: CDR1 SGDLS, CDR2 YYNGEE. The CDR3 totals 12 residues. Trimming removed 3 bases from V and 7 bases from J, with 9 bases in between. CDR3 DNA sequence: TGTGCCAGCAGCGGGTCAACTTATACGCAGTATTTT. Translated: CASSGSTYTQYF.

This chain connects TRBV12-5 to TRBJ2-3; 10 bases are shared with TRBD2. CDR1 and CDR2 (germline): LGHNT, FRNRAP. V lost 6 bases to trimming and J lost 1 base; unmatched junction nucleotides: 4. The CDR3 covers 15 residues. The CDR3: CASGIAGGGTDTQYF. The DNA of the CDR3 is TGTGCTAGTGGGATAGCGGGGGGCGGCACAGATACGCAGTATTTT.

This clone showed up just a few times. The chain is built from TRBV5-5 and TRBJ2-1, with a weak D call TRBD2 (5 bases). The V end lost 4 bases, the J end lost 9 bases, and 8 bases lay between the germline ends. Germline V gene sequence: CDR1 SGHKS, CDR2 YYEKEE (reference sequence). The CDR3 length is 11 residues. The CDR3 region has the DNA TGTGCCAGCAGCCCCCGGGGTGAGCAGTTCTTC. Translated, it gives CASSPRGEQFF. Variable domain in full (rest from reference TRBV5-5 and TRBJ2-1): DAGVTQSPTHLIKTRGQQVTLRCSPISGHKSVSWYQQVLGQGPQFIFQYYEKEERGRGNFPDRFSARQFPNYSSELNVNALLLGDSALYLCASSPRGEQFFGPGTRLTVL.